This T cell receptor (beta chain) was sequenced during a study of shared clonotypes between healthy human individuals. Study results and limitations: Between several donors, naive CD4 clonotypes were shared at a level of about 5%. In general, naive subsets displayed greater estimated richness than memory subsets did.

Adult donors, all healthy and HIV-negative, had no recent acute infections or vaccinations. The assay was carried out at the deep level. Some clones are missing from TCRdb's copy, which holds only in-frame ones; the method was immunoSEQ multiplex PCR. Among 2,500,000 or so clones listed, approximately 93% were seen once. As concerns this clone: Its antigen is not identified.

Germline CDR1 and CDR2: SEHNR and FQNEAQ (reference sequence). Trimming stripped 2 bases from V and 0 bases from J, with 19 bases between. The CDR3 has 19 residues. This receptor was obtained from a man aged 18-30 years in good health. Some clones in this sample may be carry-over from other donors' samples. The sample was naive CD4+ T cells from PBMCs. The sample's subset: CD45RA+ positively selected. The chain joins TRBV7-9 to TRBJ1-4, with a tentative D call TRBD1 (5 bases). CDR3 region: CASSLSYSARGATNEKLFF. The CDR3 DNA reads as TGTGCCAGCAGCTTATCCTATTCCGCAAGGGGAGCAACTAATGAAAAACTGTTTTTT. Looking up the rest from reference TRBV7-9 and TRBJ1-4 gives the full variable domain: DTGVSQNPRHKITKRGQNVTFRCDPISEHNRLYWYRQTLGQGPEFLTYFQNEAQLEKSRLLSDRFSAERPKGSFSTLEIQRTEQGDSAMYLCASSLSYSARGATNEKLFFGSGTQLSVL.